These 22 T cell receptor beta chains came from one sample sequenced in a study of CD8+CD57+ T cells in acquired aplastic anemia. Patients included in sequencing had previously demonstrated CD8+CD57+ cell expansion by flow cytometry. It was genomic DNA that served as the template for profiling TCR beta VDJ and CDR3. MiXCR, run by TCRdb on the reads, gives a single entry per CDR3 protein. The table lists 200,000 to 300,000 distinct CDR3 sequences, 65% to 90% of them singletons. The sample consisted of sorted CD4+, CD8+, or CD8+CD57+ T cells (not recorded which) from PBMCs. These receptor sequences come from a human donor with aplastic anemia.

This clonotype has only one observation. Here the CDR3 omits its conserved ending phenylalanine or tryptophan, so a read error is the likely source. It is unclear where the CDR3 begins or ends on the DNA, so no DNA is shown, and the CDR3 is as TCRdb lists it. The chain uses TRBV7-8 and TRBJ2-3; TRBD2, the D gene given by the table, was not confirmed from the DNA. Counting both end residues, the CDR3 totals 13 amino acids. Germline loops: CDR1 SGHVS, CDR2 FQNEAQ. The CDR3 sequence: CASRFAGGPAPHY.

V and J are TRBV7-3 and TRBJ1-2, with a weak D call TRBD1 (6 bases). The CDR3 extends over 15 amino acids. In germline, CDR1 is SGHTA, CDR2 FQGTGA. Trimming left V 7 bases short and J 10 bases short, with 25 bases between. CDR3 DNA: TGTGCCAGCACAAGACAGGCCGGCGCCATTGATGACTACACCTTC. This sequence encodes CASTRQAGAIDDYTF.

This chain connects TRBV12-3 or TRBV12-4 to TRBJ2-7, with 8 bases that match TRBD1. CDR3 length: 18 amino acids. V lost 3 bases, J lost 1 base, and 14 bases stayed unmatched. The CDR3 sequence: CASSLDRVKTALSYEQYV. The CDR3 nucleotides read TGTGCCAGCAGTTTGGACAGGGTAAAGACAGCCCTTTCCTACGAGCAGTACGTC.

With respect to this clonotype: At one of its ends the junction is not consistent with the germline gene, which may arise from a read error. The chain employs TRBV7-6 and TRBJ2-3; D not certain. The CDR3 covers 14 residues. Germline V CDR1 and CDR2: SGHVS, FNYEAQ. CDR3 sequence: CASSLGSYNAPHYF. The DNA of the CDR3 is TGTGCCAGCAGCTTAGGGTCCTATAATGCACCCCACTACTTT.

This CDR3 is CASSREREPENEQFF. The CDR3 DNA reads TGTGCCAGCAGCAGAGAGAGAGAGCCCGAGAATGAGCAGTTCTTC. The rearrangement links TRBV7-8 to TRBJ2-1; no definite D call. The germline gives CDR1 SGHVS, CDR2 FQNEAQ. V was clipped by 5 bases and J by 7 bases, with 18 bases between them. The CDR3 extends over 15 amino acids.

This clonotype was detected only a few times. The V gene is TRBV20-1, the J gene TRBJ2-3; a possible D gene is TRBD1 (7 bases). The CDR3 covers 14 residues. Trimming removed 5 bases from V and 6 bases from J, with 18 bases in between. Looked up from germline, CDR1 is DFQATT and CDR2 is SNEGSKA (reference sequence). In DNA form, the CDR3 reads TGCAGTGCTGAAAGGACAGGAGGGACCGATACGCAGTATTTT. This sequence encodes CSAERTGGTDTQYF.

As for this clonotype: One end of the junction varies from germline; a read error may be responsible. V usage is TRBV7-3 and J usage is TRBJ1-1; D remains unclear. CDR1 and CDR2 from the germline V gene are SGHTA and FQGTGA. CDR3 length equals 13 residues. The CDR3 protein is CASSLGRPTEAFF. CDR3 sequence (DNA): TGCGCCAGCAGCCTCGGGAGACCTACTGAAGCTTTCTTT.

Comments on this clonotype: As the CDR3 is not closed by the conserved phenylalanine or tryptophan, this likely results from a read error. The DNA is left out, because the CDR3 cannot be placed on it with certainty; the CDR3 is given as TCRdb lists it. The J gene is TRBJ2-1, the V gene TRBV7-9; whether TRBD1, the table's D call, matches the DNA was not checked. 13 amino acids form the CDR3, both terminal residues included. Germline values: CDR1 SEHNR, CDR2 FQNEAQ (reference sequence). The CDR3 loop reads CASSDAGAHADLQ.

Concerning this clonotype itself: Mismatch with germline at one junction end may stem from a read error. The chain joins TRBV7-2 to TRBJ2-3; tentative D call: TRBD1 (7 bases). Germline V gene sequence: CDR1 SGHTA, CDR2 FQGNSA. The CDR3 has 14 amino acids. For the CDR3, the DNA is TGTGCCAGCAGCTTTCAGCCAGGCGGGACAGCCCATTCCTTT. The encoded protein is CASSFQPGGTAHSF.

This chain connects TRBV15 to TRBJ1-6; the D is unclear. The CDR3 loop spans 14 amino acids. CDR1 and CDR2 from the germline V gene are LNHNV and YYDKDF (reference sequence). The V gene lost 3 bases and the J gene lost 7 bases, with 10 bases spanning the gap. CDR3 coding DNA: TGTGCCACCAGCAGTCGGAAGGGAAATTCACCCCTCCACTTT. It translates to CATSSRKGNSPLHF.

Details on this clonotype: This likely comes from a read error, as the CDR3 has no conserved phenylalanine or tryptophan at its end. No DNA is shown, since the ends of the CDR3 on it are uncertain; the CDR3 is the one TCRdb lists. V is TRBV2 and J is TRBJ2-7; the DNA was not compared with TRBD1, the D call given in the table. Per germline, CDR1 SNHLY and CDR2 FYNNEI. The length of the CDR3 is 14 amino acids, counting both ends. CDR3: CASGGGGGESEQFG.

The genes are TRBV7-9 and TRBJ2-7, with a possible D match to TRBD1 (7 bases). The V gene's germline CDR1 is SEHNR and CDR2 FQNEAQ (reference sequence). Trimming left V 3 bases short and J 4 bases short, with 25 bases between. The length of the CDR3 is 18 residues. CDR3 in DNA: TGTGCCAGCAGCTTTCATCCAGGGGGGCCAGCTCTTTCATACGAGCAGTACGTC. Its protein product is CASSFHPGGPALSYEQYV.

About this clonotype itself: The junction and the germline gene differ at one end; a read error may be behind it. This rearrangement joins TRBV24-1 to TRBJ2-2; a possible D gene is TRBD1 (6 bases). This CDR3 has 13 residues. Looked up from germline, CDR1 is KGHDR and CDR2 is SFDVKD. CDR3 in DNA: TGTGCCACCTGTGATGGGGGCATCCATGAGCTGTTTTTC. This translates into CATCDGGIHELFF.

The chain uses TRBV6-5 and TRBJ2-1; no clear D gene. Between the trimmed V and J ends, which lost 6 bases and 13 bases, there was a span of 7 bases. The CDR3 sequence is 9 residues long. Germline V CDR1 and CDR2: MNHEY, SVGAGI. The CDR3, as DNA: TGTGCCAGCAGGGAAGGACAGTTCTTC. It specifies CASREGQFF.

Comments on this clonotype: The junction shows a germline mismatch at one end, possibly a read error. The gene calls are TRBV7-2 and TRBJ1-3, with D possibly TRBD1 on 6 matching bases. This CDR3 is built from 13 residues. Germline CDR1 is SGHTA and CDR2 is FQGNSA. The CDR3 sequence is CVSSGGSGNRIYF. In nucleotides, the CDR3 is TGTGTCAGCAGCGGGGGCTCTGGAAACAGAATATATTTT.

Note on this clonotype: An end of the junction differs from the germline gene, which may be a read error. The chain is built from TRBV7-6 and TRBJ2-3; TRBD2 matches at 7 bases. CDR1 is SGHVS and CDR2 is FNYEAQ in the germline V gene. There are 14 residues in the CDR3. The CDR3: CASSLGRVPSAANF. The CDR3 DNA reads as TGTGCCAGCAGCCTAGGGAGGGTCCCCTCTGCGGCCAACTTT.

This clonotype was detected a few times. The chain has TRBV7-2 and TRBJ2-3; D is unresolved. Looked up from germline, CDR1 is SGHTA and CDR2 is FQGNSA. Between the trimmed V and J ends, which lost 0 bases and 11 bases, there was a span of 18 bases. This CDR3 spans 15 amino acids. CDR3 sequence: CASSLADGPDTQQYF. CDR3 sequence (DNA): TGTGCCAGCAGCTTAGCTGACGGTCCCGATACTCAGCAGTATTTT.

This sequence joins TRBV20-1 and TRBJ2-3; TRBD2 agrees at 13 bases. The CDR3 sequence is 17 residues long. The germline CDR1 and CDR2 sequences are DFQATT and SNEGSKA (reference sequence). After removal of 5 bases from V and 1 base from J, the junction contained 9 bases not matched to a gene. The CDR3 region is CSAPRGLAGFRTDTQYF. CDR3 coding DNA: TGCAGTGCTCCCAGGGGACTAGCGGGGTTCCGCACAGATACGCAGTATTTT.

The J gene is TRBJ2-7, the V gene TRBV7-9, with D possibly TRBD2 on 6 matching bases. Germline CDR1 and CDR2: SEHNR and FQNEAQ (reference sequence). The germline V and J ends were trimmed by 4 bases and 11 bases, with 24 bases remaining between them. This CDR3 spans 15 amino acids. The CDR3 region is CASSYGTGGRAEKYV. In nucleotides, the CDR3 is TGTGCCAGCAGCTACGGGACTGGCGGTCGGGCGGAGAAGTACGTC.

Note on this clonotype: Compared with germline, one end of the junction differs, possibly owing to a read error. The CDR3 here is CASSLAPSMNSKQF. CDR3 DNA sequence: TGTGCCAGCAGCTTAGCGCCCTCGATGAATAGCAAGCAGTTT. The rearrangement links TRBV7-6 to TRBJ2-3; D unclear. The CDR3 loop spans 14 amino acids. CDR1 is SGHVS and CDR2 is FNYEAQ in the germline V gene.

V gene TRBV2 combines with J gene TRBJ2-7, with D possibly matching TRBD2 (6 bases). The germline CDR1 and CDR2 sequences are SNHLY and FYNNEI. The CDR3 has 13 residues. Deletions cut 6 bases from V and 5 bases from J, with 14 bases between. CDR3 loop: CASRAGLFNEQYF. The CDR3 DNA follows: TGTGCCAGCAGGGCGGGACTCTTCAACGAGCAGTACTTC.

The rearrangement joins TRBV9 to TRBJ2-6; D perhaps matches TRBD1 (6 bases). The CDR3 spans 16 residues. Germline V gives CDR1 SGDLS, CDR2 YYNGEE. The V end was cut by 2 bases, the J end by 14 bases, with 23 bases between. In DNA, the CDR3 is TGTGCCAGCAGCGTGGATGGGGGCGGTGGCTACACCTTCCTGACTTTC. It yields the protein CASSVDGGGGYTFLTF.